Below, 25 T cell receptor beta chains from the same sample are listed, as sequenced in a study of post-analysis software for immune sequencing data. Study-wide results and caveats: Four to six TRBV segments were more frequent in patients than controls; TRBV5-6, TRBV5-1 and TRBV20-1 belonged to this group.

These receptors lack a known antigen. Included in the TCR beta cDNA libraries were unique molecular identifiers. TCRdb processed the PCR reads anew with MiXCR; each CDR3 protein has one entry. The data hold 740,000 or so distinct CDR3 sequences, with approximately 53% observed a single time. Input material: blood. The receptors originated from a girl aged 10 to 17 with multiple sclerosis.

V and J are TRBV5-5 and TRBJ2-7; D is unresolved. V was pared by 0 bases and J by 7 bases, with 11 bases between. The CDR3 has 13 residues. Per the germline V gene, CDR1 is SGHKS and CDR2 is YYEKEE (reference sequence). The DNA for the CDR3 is TGTGCCAGCAGCTTGGCAACCCCCCCGGAGCAGTACTTC. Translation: CASSLATPPEQYF.

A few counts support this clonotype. CDR3 bases: TGCAGTGCTAGAGATCTCCCTAGCACAGATACGCAGTATTTT. Protein: CSARDLPSTDTQYF. This chain uses TRBV20-1 with TRBJ2-3; no reliable D call. From germline, CDR1 is DFQATT and CDR2 SNEGSKA (reference sequence). Trimming stripped 0 bases from V and 0 bases from J, with 7 bases between. This CDR3 contains 14 residues.

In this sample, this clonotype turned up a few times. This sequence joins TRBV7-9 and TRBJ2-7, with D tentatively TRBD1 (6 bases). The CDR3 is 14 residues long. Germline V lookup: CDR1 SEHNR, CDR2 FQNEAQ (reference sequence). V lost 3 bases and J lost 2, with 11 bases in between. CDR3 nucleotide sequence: TGTGCCAGCAGCTTTCTGGACAGAGCCTACGAGCAGTACTTC. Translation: CASSFLDRAYEQYF.

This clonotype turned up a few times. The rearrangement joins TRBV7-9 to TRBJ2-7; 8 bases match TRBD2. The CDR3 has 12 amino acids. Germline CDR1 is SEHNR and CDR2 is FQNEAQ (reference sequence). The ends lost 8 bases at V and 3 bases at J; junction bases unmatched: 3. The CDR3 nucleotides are TGTGCCAGCGCAGCGGGGGTCTACGAGCAGTACTTC. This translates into CASAAGVYEQYF. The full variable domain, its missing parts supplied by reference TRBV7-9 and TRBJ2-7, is DTGVSQNPRHKITKRGQNVTFRCDPISEHNRLYWYRQTLGQGPEFLTYFQNEAQLEKSRLLSDRFSAERPKGSFSTLEIQRTEQGDSAMYLCASAAGVYEQYFGPGTRLTVT.

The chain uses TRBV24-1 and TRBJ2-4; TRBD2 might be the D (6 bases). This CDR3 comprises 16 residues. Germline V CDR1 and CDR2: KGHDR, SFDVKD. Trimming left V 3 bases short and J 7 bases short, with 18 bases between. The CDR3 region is CATSDIGSAGWNIQYF. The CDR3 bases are TGTGCCACCAGTGATATAGGGTCGGCGGGGTGGAACATTCAGTACTTC.

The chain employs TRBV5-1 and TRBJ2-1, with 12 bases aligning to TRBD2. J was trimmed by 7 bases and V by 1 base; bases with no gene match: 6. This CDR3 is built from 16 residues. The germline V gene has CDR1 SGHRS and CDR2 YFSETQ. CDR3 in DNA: TGCGCCAGCAGCTTGTCGGCTAGCGGGGGGGGGAATGAGCAGTTCTTC. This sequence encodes CASSLSASGGGNEQFF.

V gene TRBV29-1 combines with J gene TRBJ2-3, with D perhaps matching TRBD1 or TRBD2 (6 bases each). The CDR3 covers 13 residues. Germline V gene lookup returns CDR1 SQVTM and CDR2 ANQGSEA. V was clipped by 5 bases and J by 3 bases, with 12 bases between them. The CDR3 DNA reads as TGCAGCGTTAGGGGGGTTTATACAGATACGCAGTATTTT. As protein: CSVRGVYTDTQYF.

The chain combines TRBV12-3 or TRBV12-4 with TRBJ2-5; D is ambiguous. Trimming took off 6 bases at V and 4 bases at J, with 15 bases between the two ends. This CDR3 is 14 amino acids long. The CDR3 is CASRPRQTLETQYF. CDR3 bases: TGTGCCAGCAGACCAAGGCAGACGTTAGAGACCCAGTACTTC.

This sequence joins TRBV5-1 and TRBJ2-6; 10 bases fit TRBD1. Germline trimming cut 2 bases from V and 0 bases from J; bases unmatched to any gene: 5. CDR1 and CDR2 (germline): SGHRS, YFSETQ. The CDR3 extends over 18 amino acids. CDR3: CASSLVGQGSSGANVLTF. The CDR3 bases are TGCGCCAGCAGCTTAGTGGGACAGGGGAGCTCTGGGGCCAACGTCCTGACTTTC.

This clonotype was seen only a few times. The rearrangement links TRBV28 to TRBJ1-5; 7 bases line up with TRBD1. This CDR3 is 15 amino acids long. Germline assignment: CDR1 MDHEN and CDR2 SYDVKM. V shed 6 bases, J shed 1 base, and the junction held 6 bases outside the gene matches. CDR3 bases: TGTGCCAGCAGCTCCGGACAGGCCAGCAATCAGCCCCAGCATTTT. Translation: CASSSGQASNQPQHF.

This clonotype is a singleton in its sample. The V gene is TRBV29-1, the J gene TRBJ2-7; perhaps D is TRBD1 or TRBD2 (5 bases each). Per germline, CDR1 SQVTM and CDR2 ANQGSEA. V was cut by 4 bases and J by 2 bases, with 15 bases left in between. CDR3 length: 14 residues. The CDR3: CSVAGRSGAYEQYF. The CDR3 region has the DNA TGCAGCGTTGCGGGGCGAAGTGGGGCCTACGAGCAGTACTTC.

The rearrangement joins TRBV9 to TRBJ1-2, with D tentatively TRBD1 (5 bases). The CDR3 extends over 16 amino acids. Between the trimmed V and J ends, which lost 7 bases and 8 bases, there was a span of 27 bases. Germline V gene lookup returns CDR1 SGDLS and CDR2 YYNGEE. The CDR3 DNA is TGTGCCAGCTCAAGGGGCAGTGCCCTCCTTTCGGTAGGCTACACCTTC. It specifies CASSRGSALLSVGYTF.

The CDR3 sequence is CASSLIPGQGEDNEQFF. CDR3 DNA: TGTGCCAGCAGCTTAATTCCGGGACAGGGAGAGGACAATGAGCAGTTCTTC. The V and J genes are TRBV7-2 and TRBJ2-1, with TRBD1 matching over 9 bases. Per germline, CDR1 SGHTA and CDR2 FQGNSA. This CDR3 is 17 amino acids long. J lost 5 bases, V lost 2 bases, and 10 bases had no gene match.

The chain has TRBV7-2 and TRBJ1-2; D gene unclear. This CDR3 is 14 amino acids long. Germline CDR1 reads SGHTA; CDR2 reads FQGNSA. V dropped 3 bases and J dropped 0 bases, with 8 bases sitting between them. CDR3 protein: CASSFTPANYGYTF. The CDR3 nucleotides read TGTGCCAGCAGCTTCACGCCCGCTAACTATGGCTACACCTTC.

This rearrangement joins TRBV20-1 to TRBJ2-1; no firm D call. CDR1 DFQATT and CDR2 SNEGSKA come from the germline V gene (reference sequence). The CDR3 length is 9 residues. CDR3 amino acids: CTPYNEQFF. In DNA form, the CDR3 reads TGCACGCCCTACAATGAGCAGTTCTTC.

In DNA, the CDR3 is TGTGCCAGCAGCTTAAGGGCCCGACGTCTGGGTTCAGATACGCAGTATTTT. Its protein is CASSLRARRLGSDTQYF. The rearrangement uses TRBV7-2 and TRBJ2-3; no definite D call. Germline CDR1 reads SGHTA; CDR2 reads FQGNSA. This CDR3 region has 17 residues. V lost 2 bases to trimming and J lost 4 bases, with 19 bases between them.

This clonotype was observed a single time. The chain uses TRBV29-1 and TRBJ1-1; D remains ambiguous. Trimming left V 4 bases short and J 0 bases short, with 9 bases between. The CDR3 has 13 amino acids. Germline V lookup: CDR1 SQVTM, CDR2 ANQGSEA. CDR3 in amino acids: CSVADYMNTEAFF. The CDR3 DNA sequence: TGCAGCGTTGCGGACTATATGAACACTGAAGCTTTCTTT.

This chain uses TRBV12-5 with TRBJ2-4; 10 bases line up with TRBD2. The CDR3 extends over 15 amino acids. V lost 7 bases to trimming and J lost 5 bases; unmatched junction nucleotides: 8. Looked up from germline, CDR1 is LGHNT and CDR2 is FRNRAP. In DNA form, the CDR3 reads TGTGCTAGTGCCAACCTCGGGACTAGCGAAAACATTCAGTACTTC. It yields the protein CASANLGTSENIQYF.

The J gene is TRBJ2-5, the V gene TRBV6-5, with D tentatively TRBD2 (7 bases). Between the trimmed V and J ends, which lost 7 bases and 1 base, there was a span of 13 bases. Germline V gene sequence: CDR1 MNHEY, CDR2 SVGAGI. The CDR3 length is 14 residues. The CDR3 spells CASNRRGGQETQYF. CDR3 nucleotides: TGTGCCAGCAACCGGAGGGGGGGCCAAGAGACCCAGTACTTC.

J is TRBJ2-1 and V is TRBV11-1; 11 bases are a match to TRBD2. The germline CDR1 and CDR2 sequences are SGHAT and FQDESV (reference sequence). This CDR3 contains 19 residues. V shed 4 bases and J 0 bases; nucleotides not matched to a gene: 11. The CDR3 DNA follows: TGTGCCAGCAGCTCCAGGACTAGCGGGCCACTCCTCTCCTACAATGAGCAGTTCTTC. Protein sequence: CASSSRTSGPLLSYNEQFF. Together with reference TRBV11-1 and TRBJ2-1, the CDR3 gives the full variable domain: EAEVAQSPRYKITEKSQAVAFWCDPISGHATLYWYRQILGQGPELLVQFQDESVVDDSQLPKDRFSAERLKGVDSTLKIQPAELGDSAMYLCASSSRTSGPLLSYNEQFFGPGTRLTVL.

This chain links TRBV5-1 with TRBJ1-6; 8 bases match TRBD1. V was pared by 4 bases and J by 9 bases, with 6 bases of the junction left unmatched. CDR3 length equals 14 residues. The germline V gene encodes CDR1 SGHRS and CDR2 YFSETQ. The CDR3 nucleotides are TGCGCCAGCAGCGACACAGGGGGTCTTTCACCCCTCCACTTT. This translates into CASSDTGGLSPLHF.

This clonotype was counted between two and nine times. The CDR3: CSVLKGGLETQYF. Here the CDR3 DNA reads TGCAGCGTTCTAAAGGGGGGCTTGGAGACCCAGTACTTC. The V gene is TRBV29-1, the J gene TRBJ2-5; the D gene could be TRBD1 or TRBD2 (6 bases each). Germline lookup yields CDR1 SQVTM and CDR2 ANQGSEA. The V and J ends lost 5 bases and 5 bases respectively, with 15 bases between them. The CDR3 sequence is 13 residues long.

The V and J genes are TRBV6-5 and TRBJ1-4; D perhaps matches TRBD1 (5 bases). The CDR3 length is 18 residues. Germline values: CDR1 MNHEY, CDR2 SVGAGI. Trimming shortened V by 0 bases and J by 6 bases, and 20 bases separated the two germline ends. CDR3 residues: CASSYSSFRVGIDEKLFF. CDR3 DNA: TGTGCCAGCAGTTACTCATCCTTCAGGGTGGGAATAGATGAAAAACTGTTTTTT.

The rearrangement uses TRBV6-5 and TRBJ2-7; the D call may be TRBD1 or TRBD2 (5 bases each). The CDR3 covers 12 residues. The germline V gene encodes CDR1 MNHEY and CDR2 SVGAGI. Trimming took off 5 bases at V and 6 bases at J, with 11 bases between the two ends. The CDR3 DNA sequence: TGTGCCAGCAGTCGGGACGGAATCGAGCAGTACTTC. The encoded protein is CASSRDGIEQYF.

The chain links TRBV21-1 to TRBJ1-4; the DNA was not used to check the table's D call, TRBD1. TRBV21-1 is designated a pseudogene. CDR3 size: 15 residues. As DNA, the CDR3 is TGTGCCAGCAGCATACAACCGGGCTTGAGAGGAAAACTGTTTTTT. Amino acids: CASSIQPGLRGKLFF.